The clone carrying this T cell receptor (beta chain) was found a few times. TCRdb re-derived calls from the RT-PCR reads in MiXCR, one entry per CDR3 protein. The data show more than 550,000 distinct CDR3 sequences, roughly 10% seen once. Germline trimming cut 5 bases from V and 1 base from J; bases unmatched to any gene: 7. This CDR3 comprises 14 residues. Germline assignment: CDR1 DFQATT and CDR2 SNEGSKA (reference sequence). The record originates from a study of response to subunit inactivated influenza vaccine. The same data also contributed to another study, on T cells expressing NK-cell markers. Per that paper: Generation of TCR beta cDNA was performed by 5'RACE template switching incorporating UMIs.

The rearrangement links TRBV20-1 to TRBJ2-5; TRBD2 matches 7 bases. The sequenced sample was PBMCs from blood, obtained on the day of vaccination. This TCR derives from a man aged 50-60 years who received an inactivated influenza vaccine. CDR3 DNA sequence: TGCAGTGCTCTAGGACTAGATAGCCAAGAGACCCAGTACTTC. Translation gives CSALGLDSQETQYF.